This TCR beta chain was sequenced in a study of cytomegalovirus exposure and HLA in healthy donors. Looking at the study overall: Findings of an earlier analysis included roughly 120 million unique TCR beta sequences from around 180 million T cells.

A remark on this clone: Its target is not known.

In the PCR, 60 Vbeta and 13 Jbeta primers were used. In the original workflow: Later work found 74 million or so unique TCR beta chains, with about 10 million shared. Here immunoSEQ multiplex PCR was the method, and the copy in TCRdb shows in-frame clones only, minus some. V, J and clone size were drawn from that table, and D and trimming were deduced from the DNA. This table lists under 90,000 clones. Trimming removed 0 bases at V and 12 bases at J, with 12 bases between. This CDR3 has 13 residues. Per the germline V gene, CDR1 is MNHEY and CDR2 is SMNVEV (reference sequence). General study results and limits: Beyond CMV serostatus, there was no information to go on about immune exposure. In a later analysis, TCR beta V- and J-gene trimming showed a link to a missense DCLRE1C variant.

Sequenced input: PBMCs. This sequence originates from a man aged 50-59 years in good health and CMV-seropositive. The chain uses TRBV27 and TRBJ2-1; D remains unclear. The CDR3 sequence: CASSLSGPYPQFF. DNA for the CDR3: TGTGCCAGCAGTTTATCGGGCCCTTACCCGCAGTTCTTC.